A selection of T cell receptor beta chains follows, all from one sample in a study of blood T cell repertoires in COVID-19. Clones were sequenced by immunoSEQ multiplex PCR, and TCRdb holds only the in-frame ones, with some missing. The sample records roughly 150,000 clones, over 80% being singletons. Sequenced input: peripheral blood. The source of these receptors is a man between 70 and 80 years old who had recovered from COVID-19. The CDR3 runs from the conserved cysteine through the conserved F or W. D genes are given only for firm matches. The size field is filled for only some rows; it gives once, few, many or a size class.

d_call: TRBD1
clone_size: .
j_call: TRBJ1-6
v_call: TRBV3-1/TRBV3-2
cdr3_length: 14
cdr3_nt: TGTGCCAGCAGCCACTTACAGGGGAATTCACCCCTCCACTTT
cdr3_aa: CASSHLQGNSPLHF

d_call: TRBD2
clone_size: .
j_call: TRBJ2-7
v_call: TRBV19
cdr3_length: 18
cdr3_nt: TGTGCCAGTTCTCCGGGGGGGACTAGCGCCAAGCCGGGCTACGAGCAGTACTTC
cdr3_aa: CASSPGGTSAKPGYEQYF

d_call: TRBD1
clone_size: .
j_call: TRBJ2-7
v_call: TRBV11-3
cdr3_length: 15
cdr3_nt: TGTGCCAGCAGCTCGAATGGACAGGGGCAGAGCGAGCAGTACTTC
cdr3_aa: CASSSNGQGQSEQYF

d_call: TRBD2
clone_size: .
j_call: TRBJ2-1
v_call: TRBV29-1
cdr3_length: 16
cdr3_nt: TGCAGCGCGCCCGGGACTAGCGGGGGATCCTACAATGAGCAGTTCTTC
cdr3_aa: CSAPGTSGGSYNEQFF

d_call: TRBD1
clone_size: .
j_call: TRBJ1-1
v_call: TRBV11-2
cdr3_length: 16
cdr3_nt: TGTGCCAGCAGCTTAAACGGACAGGCGGCGGGCACTGAAGCTTTCTTT
cdr3_aa: CASSLNGQAAGTEAFF

d_call: .
clone_size: .
j_call: TRBJ2-5
v_call: TRBV28
cdr3_length: 18
cdr3_nt: TGTGCCAGCAGTAGAGGCTGGGTCCAACAGGGATGGGTAGAGACCCAGTACTTC
cdr3_aa: CASSRGWVQQGWVETQYF

d_call: .
clone_size: .
j_call: TRBJ2-1
v_call: TRBV7-2
cdr3_length: 12
cdr3_nt: TGTGCCAGCAGCTGGCTCCGCAATGAGCAGTTCTTC
cdr3_aa: CASSWLRNEQFF

d_call: TRBD2
clone_size: .
j_call: TRBJ2-2
v_call: TRBV3-1/TRBV3-2
cdr3_length: 16
cdr3_nt: TGTGCCAGCAGCCTGACTAGCGATGCGAACACCGGGGAGCTGTTTTTT
cdr3_aa: CASSLTSDANTGELFF

d_call: TRBD2
clone_size: .
j_call: TRBJ2-3
v_call: TRBV27
cdr3_length: 15
cdr3_nt: TGTGCCAGCAGGGGACTAGCGGGAGCGGCAGATACGCAGTATTTT
cdr3_aa: CASRGLAGAADTQYF

d_call: .
clone_size: .
j_call: TRBJ1-5
v_call: TRBV25-1
cdr3_length: 13
cdr3_nt: TGTGCCAGCAGTGAATTTTATGGCCAGCCCCAGCATTTT
cdr3_aa: CASSEFYGQPQHF

d_call: .
clone_size: .
j_call: TRBJ1-3
v_call: TRBV28
cdr3_length: 12
cdr3_nt: TGTGCCAGCAGTTTACTTGGAAACACCATATATTTT
cdr3_aa: CASSLLGNTIYF

d_call: TRBD2
clone_size: .
j_call: TRBJ2-7
v_call: TRBV4-2
cdr3_length: 16
cdr3_nt: TGTGCCAGCAGCCAAGATGGCTCTAGCGGGAGCAACGAGCAGTACTTC
cdr3_aa: CASSQDGSSGSNEQYF

d_call: .
clone_size: few
j_call: TRBJ1-6
v_call: TRBV19
cdr3_length: 15
cdr3_nt: TGTGCCAGTAGTATACAGGGTCTGGGTAATTCACCCCTCCACTTT
cdr3_aa: CASSIQGLGNSPLHF

d_call: TRBD2
clone_size: .
j_call: TRBJ2-7
v_call: TRBV29-1
cdr3_length: 15
cdr3_nt: TGCAGCGTTGAACTTAGCGGGGGCCCCGCCTACGAGCAGTACTTC
cdr3_aa: CSVELSGGPAYEQYF

d_call: TRBD2
clone_size: .
j_call: TRBJ2-1
v_call: TRBV23-1
cdr3_length: 18
cdr3_nt: TGCGCCACCATAACGGCAGGCCCATGGACTAGCGGGGAGAATGAGCAGTTCTTC
cdr3_aa: CATITAGPWTSGENEQFF

d_call: TRBD2
clone_size: .
j_call: TRBJ2-2
v_call: TRBV7-6
cdr3_length: 17
cdr3_nt: TGTGCCAGCAGCAAGGGACTAGCGGGAGATGCCACCGGGGAGCTGTTTTTT
cdr3_aa: CASSKGLAGDATGELFF